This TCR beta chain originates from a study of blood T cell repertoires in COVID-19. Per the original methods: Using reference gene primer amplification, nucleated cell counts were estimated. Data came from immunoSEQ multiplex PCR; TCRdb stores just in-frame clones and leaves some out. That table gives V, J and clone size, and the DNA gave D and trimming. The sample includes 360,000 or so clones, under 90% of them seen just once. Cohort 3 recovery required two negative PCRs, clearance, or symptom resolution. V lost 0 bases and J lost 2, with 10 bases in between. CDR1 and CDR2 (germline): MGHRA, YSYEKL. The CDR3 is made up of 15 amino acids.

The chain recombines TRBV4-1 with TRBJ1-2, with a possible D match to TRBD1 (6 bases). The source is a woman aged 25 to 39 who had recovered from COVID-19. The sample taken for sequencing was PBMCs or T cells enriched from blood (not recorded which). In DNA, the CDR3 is TGCGCCAGCAGCCAAGAAACAGGACAGAACTATGGCTACACCTTC. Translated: CASSQETGQNYGYTF.